The clone carrying this T cell receptor beta chain showed up many times. This entry comes from a study of T cell repertoires in cytomegalovirus infection. About the study: Public TCR beta signatures marked donors with CMV infection and the matching HLA.

The germline V and J ends were trimmed by 6 bases and 7 bases, with 21 bases remaining between them. CDR3 length: 15 amino acids. CDR1 is SNHLY and CDR2 is FYNNEI in the germline V gene. TCRdb independently ran MiXCR on the reads; one entry per CDR3 protein. The table includes roughly 320,000 distinct CDR3 sequences, about a tenth detected once. The receptor was derived from a human donor in good health (CMV status not recorded). Some clones in this sample may be carry-over from other donors' samples. V is TRBV2 and J is TRBJ1-2; no firm D call. Sequenced: PBMCs. CDR3 sequence: CASRRIQQPGSGYTF. The CDR3 bases are TGTGCCAGCAGGCGCATCCAGCAACCCGGATCTGGCTACACCTTC.